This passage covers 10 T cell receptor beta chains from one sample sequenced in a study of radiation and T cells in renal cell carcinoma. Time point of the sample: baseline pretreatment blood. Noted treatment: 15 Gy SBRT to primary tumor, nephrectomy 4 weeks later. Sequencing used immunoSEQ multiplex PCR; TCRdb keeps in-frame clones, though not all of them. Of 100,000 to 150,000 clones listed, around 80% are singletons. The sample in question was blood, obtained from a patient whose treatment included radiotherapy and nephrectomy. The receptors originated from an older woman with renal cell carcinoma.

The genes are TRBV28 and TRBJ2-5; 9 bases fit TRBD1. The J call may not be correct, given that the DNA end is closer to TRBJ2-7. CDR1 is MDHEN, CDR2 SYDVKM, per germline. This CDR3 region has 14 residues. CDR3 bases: TGTGCCAGCACCCCACAGGGGGCAGCCTACGAGCAGTACTTC. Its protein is CASTPQGAAYEQYF.

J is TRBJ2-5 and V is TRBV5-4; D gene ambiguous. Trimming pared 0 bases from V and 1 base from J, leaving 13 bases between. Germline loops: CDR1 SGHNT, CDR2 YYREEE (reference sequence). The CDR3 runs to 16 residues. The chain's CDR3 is CASSLDLQVAQETQYF. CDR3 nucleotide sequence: TGTGCCAGCAGCTTGGACCTCCAAGTAGCCCAAGAGACCCAGTACTTC.

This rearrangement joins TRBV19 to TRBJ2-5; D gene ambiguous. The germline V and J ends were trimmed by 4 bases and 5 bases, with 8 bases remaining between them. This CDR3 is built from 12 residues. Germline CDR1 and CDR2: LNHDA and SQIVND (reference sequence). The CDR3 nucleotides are TGTGCCAGTAGTACCAGGAGCGAGACCCAGTACTTC. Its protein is CASSTRSETQYF.

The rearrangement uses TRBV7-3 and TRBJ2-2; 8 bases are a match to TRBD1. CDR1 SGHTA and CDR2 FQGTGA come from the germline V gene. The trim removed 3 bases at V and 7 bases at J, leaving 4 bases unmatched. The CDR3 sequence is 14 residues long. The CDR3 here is CASSFDRGLGELFF. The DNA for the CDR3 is TGTGCCAGCAGCTTCGACAGGGGCCTCGGGGAGCTGTTTTTT. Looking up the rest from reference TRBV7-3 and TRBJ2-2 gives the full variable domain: GAGVSQTPSNKVTEKGKYVELRCDPISGHTALYWYRQSLGQGPEFLIYFQGTGAADDSGLPNDRFFAVRPEGSVSTLKIQRTERGDSAVYLCASSFDRGLGELFFGEGSRLTVL.

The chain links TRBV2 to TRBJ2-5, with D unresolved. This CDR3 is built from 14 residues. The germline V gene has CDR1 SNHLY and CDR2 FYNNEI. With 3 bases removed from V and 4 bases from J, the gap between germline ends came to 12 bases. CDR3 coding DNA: TGTGCCAGCAGTGATAACTGGGCCATAGAGACCCAGTACTTC. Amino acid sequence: CASSDNWAIETQYF.

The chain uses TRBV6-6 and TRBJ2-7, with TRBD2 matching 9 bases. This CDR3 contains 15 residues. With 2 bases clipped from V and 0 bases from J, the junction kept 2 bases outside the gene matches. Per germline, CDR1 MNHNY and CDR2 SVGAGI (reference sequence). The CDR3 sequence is CASSYGGGASYEQYF. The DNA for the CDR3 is TGTGCCAGCAGTTACGGCGGGGGGGCCTCCTACGAGCAGTACTTC.

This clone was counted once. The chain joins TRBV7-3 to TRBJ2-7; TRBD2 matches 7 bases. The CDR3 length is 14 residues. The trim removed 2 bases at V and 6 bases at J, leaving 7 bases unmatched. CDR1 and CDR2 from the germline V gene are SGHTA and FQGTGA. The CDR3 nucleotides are TGTGCCAGCAGCTTAGGGGGAGGGTCCCCCGAGCAGTACTTC. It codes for CASSLGGGSPEQYF. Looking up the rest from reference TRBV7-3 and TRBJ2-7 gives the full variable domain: GAGVSQTPSNKVTEKGKYVELRCDPISGHTALYWYRQSLGQGPEFLIYFQGTGAADDSGLPNDRFFAVRPEGSVSTLKIQRTERGDSAVYLCASSLGGGSPEQYFGPGTRLTVT.

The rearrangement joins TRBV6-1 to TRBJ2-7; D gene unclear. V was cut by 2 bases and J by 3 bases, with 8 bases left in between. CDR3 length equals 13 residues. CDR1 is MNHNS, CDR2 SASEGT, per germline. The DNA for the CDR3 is TGTGCCAGCAGTGAAACGCATAACTACGAGCAGTACTTC. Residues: CASSETHNYEQYF.

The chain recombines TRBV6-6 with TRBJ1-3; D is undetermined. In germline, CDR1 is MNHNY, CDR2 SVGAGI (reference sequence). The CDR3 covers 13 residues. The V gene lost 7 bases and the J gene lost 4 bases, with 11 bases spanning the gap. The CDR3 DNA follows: TGTGCCAGCACTACATTTGGGGGAAACACCATATATTTT. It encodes CASTTFGGNTIYF.

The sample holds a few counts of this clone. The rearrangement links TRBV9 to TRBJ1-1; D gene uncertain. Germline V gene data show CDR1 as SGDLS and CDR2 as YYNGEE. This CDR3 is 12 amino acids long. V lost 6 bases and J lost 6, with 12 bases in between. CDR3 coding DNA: TGTGCCAGCAAGGGCGAAGGCTCTGAAGCTTTCTTT. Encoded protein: CASKGEGSEAFF.